These T cell receptor beta chains were read from a single sample in a study of vaccination effects on CD4 cells after COVID-19. The assay was immunoSEQ multiplex PCR, and TCRdb's table has in-frame clones only and misses some. The sample has more than 60,000 clones, roughly 81% seen once. These receptors' targets are unknown. Sequenced here: CD4+ T cells from PBMCs cultured with HCoV-229E spike peptides, sampled after COVID-19 vaccination. Every receptor here comes from a human donor who received a COVID-19 vaccine. Each CDR3 is given with its conserved first and last residue. D genes are given only for firm matches. Clone size is shown for a subset of rows, as once, few, many or a class of expanded clone.

clone_size j_call d_call v_call cdr3_length cdr3_nt cdr3_aa
NA TRBJ2-2 TRBD1 TRBV4-1 17 TGCGCCAGCAGCCACCAACCGGGACAGGGGATTACCGGGGAGCTGTTTTTT CASSHQPGQGITGELFF
NA TRBJ2-1 NA TRBV25-1 16 TGTGCCAGCAGTGAAGAACGAGCAAGGGGCTACAATGAGCAGTTCTTC CASSEERARGYNEQFF
few TRBJ1-2 NA TRBV5-1 15 TGCGCCAGCAGCTTGTTTCAGGGACAAGGGTATGGCTACACCTTC CASSLFQGQGYGYTF
once TRBJ1-1 NA TRBV25-1 15 TGTGCCAGCAGTGAATATCACAGGGAAAGGAGTGAAGCTTTCTTT CASSEYHRERSEAFF
NA TRBJ1-6 TRBD1 TRBV19 14 TGTGCCAGTATTTCGGGACAGAATAATTCACCCCTCCACTTT CASISGQNNSPLHF
few TRBJ2-1 TRBD1 TRBV7-3 15 TGTGCCAGCAGCTTAACGGCCGGACAGGCTAATGAGCAGTTCTTC CASSLTAGQANEQFF
NA TRBJ2-3 TRBD1 TRBV4-1 16 TGCGCCAGCAGCCAAGTATTCAGGGGGCGATCGGATACGCAGTATTTT CASSQVFRGRSDTQYF
once TRBJ1-1 NA TRBV12-3/TRBV12-4 13 TGTGCCAGCGGGCGGAACAGGGTTGGGGAAGCTTTCTTT CASGRNRVGEAFF
NA TRBJ2-5 NA TRBV11-2 14 TGTGCCAGCAGCGATTTGGGACGCCAAGAGACCCAGTACTTC CASSDLGRQETQYF
NA TRBJ1-5 TRBD1 TRBV28 15 TGTGCCAGCAGTTTATACACAGGGGGCAATCAGCCCCAGCATTTT CASSLYTGGNQPQHF
NA TRBJ1-1 NA TRBV5-1 16 TGCGCCAGCAGCCCGTCACGGCAGGGTCGAGATACTGAAGCTTTCTTT CASSPSRQGRDTEAFF
NA TRBJ1-4 NA TRBV28 15 TGTGCCAGCGGGGGAGGTGGGGCAACTAATGAAAAACTGTTTTTT CASGGGGATNEKLFF
NA TRBJ2-5 NA TRBV28 15 TGTGCCAGCAGCCTGACAAGGCCAAAGCGAGAGACCCAGTACTTC CASSLTRPKRETQYF
NA TRBJ2-1 NA TRBV19 15 TGTGCCAGTAGCCTCAACCTGGGGTCCTACAATGAGCAGTTCTTC CASSLNLGSYNEQFF
NA TRBJ2-2 TRBD2 TRBV27 18 TGTGCCAGCTCCCGACTAGCGGGGGCGATTTCGAACACCGGGGAGCTGTTTTTT CASSRLAGAISNTGELFF
once TRBJ1-1 NA TRBV19 14 TGTGCCAGTAGTCACCCGAACCTTAACACTGAAGCTTTCTTT CASSHPNLNTEAFF
NA TRBJ1-1 NA TRBV28 15 TGTGCCAGCAGGGAACAGGGCCCTGCGAACACTGAAGCTTTCTTT CASREQGPANTEAFF
NA TRBJ1-5 NA TRBV6-2/TRBV6-3 14 TGTGCCAGCAGTTACTGGGGTAGCAATCAGCCCCAGCATTTT CASSYWGSNQPQHF
NA TRBJ2-6 NA TRBV19 13 TGTGCTAGTAGAGGTAGTGGGGCCAACGTCCTGACTTTC CASRGSGANVLTF
NA TRBJ1-1 NA TRBV7-9 15 TGTGCCAGCAGCCCGGGGGCGTCAGTGAACACTGAAGCTTTCTTT CASSPGASVNTEAFF
NA TRBJ1-2 NA TRBV7-9 13 TGTGCCAGCAGCCGGGGGGTTAGCTATGGCTACACCTTC CASSRGVSYGYTF
NA TRBJ2-3 NA TRBV2 14 TGTGCCAGCAGAGCGGCGAGGAGCACAGATACGCAGTATTTT CASRAARSTDTQYF
NA TRBJ2-2 TRBD1 TRBV20-1 15 TGCAGTGCTAGTGACAGGGTTATGGGCACCGGGGAGCTGTTTTTT CSASDRVMGTGELFF
once TRBJ2-5 TRBD2 TRBV5-1 15 TGCGCCAGCAGCTTGGTCAGCGGGGGGGAGGAGACCCAGTACTTC CASSLVSGGEETQYF
NA TRBJ2-1 NA TRBV6-2/TRBV6-3 12 TGTGCCAGCAGTCCGCTAGCCGGGGAGCAGTTCTTC CASSPLAGEQFF
NA TRBJ2-2 NA TRBV18 16 TGTGCCAGCTCACCATTTGCCCAGTCGAACACCGGGGAGCTGTTTTTT CASSPFAQSNTGELFF
NA TRBJ1-1 NA TRBV6-2/TRBV6-3 14 TGTGCCAGCAGTTTCCTGGACAAGGACACTGAAGCTTTCTTT CASSFLDKDTEAFF
NA TRBJ2-2 TRBD1 TRBV2 15 TGTGCCAGCAGCGCGGACAGGGCGAATACCGGGGAGCTGTTTTTT CASSADRANTGELFF
once TRBJ2-3 NA TRBV5-8 18 TGTGCCAGCCCCATTTCTTGGGACGGACTTAAAAGCACAGATACGCAGTATTTT CASPISWDGLKSTDTQYF
NA TRBJ2-1 TRBD2 TRBV28 15 TGTGCCAGCAGTTTGAGAAGCGGGGGTAAAAATGAGCAGTTCTTC CASSLRSGGKNEQFF
NA TRBJ2-5 NA TRBV7-8 16 TGTGCCAGCAGCTTAGCGCAAGGAGCGGCCATATGGACCCAGTACTTC CASSLAQGAAIWTQYF
few TRBJ2-3 NA TRBV20-1 11 TGCAGTGCTCTACAGGGAGATACGCAGTATTTT CSALQGDTQYF
once TRBJ1-2 NA TRBV2 15 TGTGCCAGCAGTACTGGTAGGAAAGGGATCTATGGCTACACCTTC CASSTGRKGIYGYTF
few TRBJ2-2 TRBD2 TRBV3-1/TRBV3-2 16 TGTGCCAGCACCCTCCGGGGGGGGTCGAACACCGGGGAGCTGTTTTTT CASTLRGGSNTGELFF
NA TRBJ1-1 NA TRBV12-3/TRBV12-4 13 TGTGCCAGCAGTTTTAGACCTAACACTGAAGCTTTCTTT CASSFRPNTEAFF
NA TRBJ2-3 NA TRBV24-1 14 TGTGCCACCTCCCGGGCCTTGAGCACAGATACGCAGTATTTT CATSRALSTDTQYF
NA TRBJ1-5 TRBD1 TRBV24-1 15 TGTGCCACCAGCCCGGGACAGGGGTTGAGCCAGCCCCAGCATTTT CATSPGQGLSQPQHF
NA TRBJ2-2 NA TRBV5-1 12 TGCGCCAGCAGCTTGGACGCCGGGGAGCTGTTTTTT CASSLDAGELFF
NA TRBJ1-5 NA TRBV27 13 TGTGCCAGCAGTTACAGGGAAAATCAGCCCCAGCATTTT CASSYRENQPQHF
NA TRBJ2-3 TRBD1 TRBV13 16 TGTGCCAGCAGCGTCGGACAGGGGGCGAGCACAGATACGCAGTATTTT CASSVGQGASTDTQYF
NA TRBJ2-5 NA TRBV20-1 10 TGCAGTGCTAGAGAAGAGACCCAGTACTTC CSAREETQYF
NA TRBJ1-6 NA TRBV5-8 13 TGTGCCAGCAGCTGGACGGATAATTCACCCCTCCACTTT CASSWTDNSPLHF
NA TRBJ1-5 TRBD1 TRBV18 17 TGTGCCAGCTCACTACTCCCGGGACAGGGAAGCAATCAGCCCCAGCATTTT CASSLLPGQGSNQPQHF
few TRBJ1-3 TRBD1 TRBV19 14 TGTGCCAGTAGATCCAGGGGGACTGGAAACACCATATATTTT CASRSRGTGNTIYF
NA TRBJ1-4 NA TRBV6-6 15 TGTGCCAGCAGTTACTCGTCTGCAACTAATGAAAAACTGTTTTTT CASSYSSATNEKLFF
NA TRBJ1-5 NA TRBV4-1 16 TGCGCCAGCAGCCAAGGAGCGGGTTATAGCAATCAGCCCCAGCATTTT CASSQGAGYSNQPQHF
NA TRBJ1-3 TRBD1 TRBV13 15 TGTGCCAGCAGCTTCGAGGGGGCAGGTGGAAACACCATATATTTT CASSFEGAGGNTIYF
NA TRBJ2-3 TRBD1 TRBV13 19 TGTGCCAGCAGCTTATCGCCCTTTCTGTCTGCCAGGGGGCAAGATACGCAGTATTTT CASSLSPFLSARGQDTQYF
NA TRBJ2-1 TRBD2 TRBV2 15 TGTGCCAGCAAACCAACTAGCGGGGATTACAATGAGCAGTTCTTC CASKPTSGDYNEQFF
NA TRBJ1-3 TRBD1 TRBV5-1 17 TGCGCCAGCAGCCGGGACAGGGGGCCTCTCTCTGGAAACACCATATATTTT CASSRDRGPLSGNTIYF
NA TRBJ2-3 NA TRBV9 16 TGTGCCAGCAGCGTAGGGGTCGCAGGGCGGGCAGATACGCAGTATTTT CASSVGVAGRADTQYF
NA TRBJ2-1 TRBD2 TRBV4-1 18 TGCGCCAGCAGCCACCCAAAAATCCTAGCGGGGGCCTACAATGAGCAGTTCTTC CASSHPKILAGAYNEQFF
once TRBJ2-3 NA TRBV7-3 13 TGTGCCAGCAGCTACGCCGGCTCAGATACGCAGTATTTT CASSYAGSDTQYF
NA TRBJ1-1 NA TRBV10-2 13 TGCGCCAGCAGTGAGTCGAGAGGGACTGAAGCTTTCTTT CASSESRGTEAFF
NA TRBJ2-3 NA TRBV7-9 13 TGTGCCAGCAGCTTAGCCCGGTCAGATACGCAGTATTTT CASSLARSDTQYF
once TRBJ1-2 NA TRBV6-4 15 TGTGCCAGCAGTGAGGCGGCAGGAGCTAACTATGGCTACACCTTC CASSEAAGANYGYTF